Below are 12 T cell receptor beta chains sequenced from a single sample in a study of technical replicates of blood from a handful of donors (dated by TCRdb to about 2017). The library was produced with the immunoSEQ multiplex PCR assay. The source is immuneACCESS, and TCRdb retained only in-frame sequences with V and J called. Part of the clones is not carried over; for the studies checked, unresolved V genes explain less than half of this, and the remainder is unexplained. Recorded for this sample are approximately 79,000 clones; 90% to 95% of them occurred a single time. The ten most abundant clones make up around 0.37% of the sample. Sequencing was done on a sample of T cells isolated from PBMCs. The receptors come from a human donor in good health.

The chain combines TRBV29-1 with TRBJ2-1, with D hard to call. CDR1 is SQVTM, CDR2 ANQGSEA, per germline. V lost 0 bases, J lost 8 bases, and 8 bases lay in between. The CDR3 runs 12 residues. CDR3 nucleotides: TGCAGCGTTGAAGACGCAAGCGATGAGCAGTTCTTC. Protein product: CSVEDASDEQFF.

The CDR3 reads CSVVDLGRAEAFF. The CDR3 nucleotides are TGCAGCGTCGTTGATCTGGGGAGGGCTGAAGCTTTCTTT. The chain is built from TRBV29-1 and TRBJ1-1; D remains unclear. This CDR3 contains 13 residues. Germline V gene data show CDR1 as SQVTM and CDR2 as ANQGSEA. The V gene lost 6 bases and the J gene lost 6 bases, with 17 bases spanning the gap.

The chain has TRBV2 and TRBJ2-7; tentative D call: TRBD1 (5 bases). The V end lost 6 bases, the J end lost 1 base, and 10 bases lay between the germline ends. The germline V gene encodes CDR1 SNHLY and CDR2 FYNNEI. CDR3 length: 13 amino acids. CDR3 amino acids: CASRGAKSYEQYF. The CDR3 region has the DNA TGTGCCAGCAGAGGGGCGAAGTCCTACGAGCAGTACTTC. Using reference TRBV2 and TRBJ2-7 for the parts outside the CDR3, the full variable domain is EPEVTQTPSHQVTQMGQEVILRCVPISNHLYFYWYRQILGQKVEFLVSFYNNEISEKSEIFDDQFSVERPDGSNFTLKIRSTKLEDSAMYFCASRGAKSYEQYFGPGTRLTVT.

This chain links TRBV29-1 with TRBJ2-2; TRBD1 is a possible D gene (7 bases). Trimming took 7 bases from V and 6 from J, leaving 18 bases between them. CDR1 and CDR2 (germline): SQVTM, ANQGSEA. The CDR3 loop spans 14 amino acids. The CDR3 nucleotides read TGCAGCGCCAGACTTGCAGGGGGGTCCGGGGAGCTGTTTTTT. Translation: CSARLAGGSGELFF.

V and J are TRBV6-5 and TRBJ2-7, with 8 bases that match TRBD2. The CDR3 covers 14 residues. Germline V lookup: CDR1 MNHEY, CDR2 SVGAGI. V was clipped by 3 bases and J by 3 bases; unmatched bases: 4. CDR3 loop: CASSYRGGNYEQYF. The CDR3 bases are TGTGCCAGCAGTTATCGGGGGGGGAACTACGAGCAGTACTTC.

V and J are TRBV13 and TRBJ2-5, with 7 bases that match TRBD2. The germline CDR1 and CDR2 sequences are PRHDT and FYEKMQ (reference sequence). There are 14 residues in the CDR3. J was trimmed by 7 bases and V by 0 bases; bases with no gene match: 5. CDR3 sequence (DNA): TGTGCCAGCAGCTTAGGTGGACTAGAGGGGACCCAGTACTTC. Amino acids: CASSLGGLEGTQYF.

This CDR3 reads CASSQDAASSYNEQFF. CDR3 sequence (DNA): TGCGCCAGCAGCCAAGACGCGGCCAGCTCCTACAATGAGCAGTTCTTC. The chain is built from TRBV4-3 and TRBJ2-1; D not certain. CDR1 and CDR2 from the germline V gene are LGHNA and YSLEER. V lost 0 bases and J 0 bases, leaving 9 bases between the germline ends. The CDR3 length is 16 residues.

A single count supports this clone. This rearrangement joins TRBV16 to TRBJ1-2, with a possible D match to TRBD1 (5 bases). The CDR3 totals 15 residues. V lost 2 bases to trimming and J lost 8 bases, with 18 bases between them. Per the germline V gene, CDR1 is KGHSY and CDR2 is FQNENV. In DNA, the CDR3 is TGTGCCAGCAGCCAAATGTCGGGGGTATGGAGAGGCTACACCTTC. Its protein product is CASSQMSGVWRGYTF.

The rearrangement links TRBV27 to TRBJ1-1, with 7 bases identical to TRBD1. The germline V gene has CDR1 MNHEY and CDR2 SMNVEV (reference sequence). Losses at the gene ends were 1 base for V and 11 bases for J; bases not matched to a gene: 7. The CDR3 is made up of 13 amino acids. Here the CDR3 DNA reads TGTGCCAGCAGTTTATTCCGGGACAGAGACGCTTTCTTT. Translating gives CASSLFRDRDAFF.

The rearrangement links TRBV7-9 to TRBJ2-1; D might be TRBD1 (5 bases). Germline V gene sequence: CDR1 SEHNR, CDR2 FQNEAQ (reference sequence). This CDR3 spans 18 amino acids. V gave up 2 bases and J gave up 0 bases, with 17 bases separating them. CDR3 in amino acids: CASSLFPGPESSYNEQFF. CDR3 coding DNA: TGTGCCAGCAGCTTATTCCCAGGGCCAGAAAGCTCCTACAATGAGCAGTTCTTC.

V gene TRBV30 combines with J gene TRBJ2-7, with 7 bases aligning to TRBD1. J was trimmed by 7 bases and V by 0 bases; bases with no gene match: 6. Germline V gene lookup returns CDR1 GTSNPN and CDR2 SVGIG (reference sequence). This CDR3 has 13 amino acids. The CDR3 DNA is TGTGCCTGGAGTGTACTCGGACAGGCGGAGCAGTACTTC. Its translation is CAWSVLGQAEQYF. The whole variable domain, filled in from reference TRBV30 and TRBJ2-7, reads SQTIHQWPATLVQPVGSPLSLECTVEGTSNPNLYWYRQAAGRGLQLLFYSVGIGQISSEVPQNLSASRPQDRQFILSSKKLLLSDSGFYLCAWSVLGQAEQYFGPGTRLTVT.

In nucleotides, the CDR3 is TGTGCCAGCAGCCACGGACTAGTCAGCGAGCAGTACTTC. It specifies CASSHGLVSEQYF. The chain couples TRBV4-2 to TRBJ2-7, with 7 bases lining up with TRBD2. CDR1 and CDR2 from the germline V gene are LGHNA and YNFKEQ. The CDR3 extends over 13 amino acids. After removal of 3 bases from V and 6 bases from J, the junction contained 5 bases not matched to a gene.